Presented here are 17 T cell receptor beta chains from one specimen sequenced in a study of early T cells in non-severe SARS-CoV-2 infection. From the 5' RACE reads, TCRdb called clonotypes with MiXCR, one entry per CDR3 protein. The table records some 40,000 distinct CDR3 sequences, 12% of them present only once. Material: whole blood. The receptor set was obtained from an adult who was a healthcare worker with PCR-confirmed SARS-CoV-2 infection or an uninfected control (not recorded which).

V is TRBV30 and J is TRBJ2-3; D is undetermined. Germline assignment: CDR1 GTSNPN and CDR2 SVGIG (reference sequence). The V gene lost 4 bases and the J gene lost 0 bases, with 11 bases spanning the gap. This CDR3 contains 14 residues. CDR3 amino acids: CAWTVGRSTDTQYF. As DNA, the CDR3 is TGTGCCTGGACGGTAGGCAGAAGCACAGATACGCAGTATTTT.

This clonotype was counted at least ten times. The CDR3 sequence is CATSDPRTGVNSPLHF. DNA of the CDR3: TGTGCCACCAGTGACCCCCGGACAGGGGTGAATTCACCCCTCCACTTT. The rearrangement uses TRBV24-1 and TRBJ1-6, with 9 bases aligning to TRBD1. The CDR3 covers 16 residues. Germline loops: CDR1 KGHDR, CDR2 SFDVKD. J was trimmed by 7 bases and V by 4 bases; bases with no gene match: 7.

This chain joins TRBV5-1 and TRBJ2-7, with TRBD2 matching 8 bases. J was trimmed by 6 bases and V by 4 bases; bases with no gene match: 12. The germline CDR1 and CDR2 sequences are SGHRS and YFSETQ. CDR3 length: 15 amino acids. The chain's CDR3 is CASSPGGTERSEQYF. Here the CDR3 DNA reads TGCGCCAGCAGCCCGGGGGGGACGGAGCGGAGCGAGCAGTACTTC.

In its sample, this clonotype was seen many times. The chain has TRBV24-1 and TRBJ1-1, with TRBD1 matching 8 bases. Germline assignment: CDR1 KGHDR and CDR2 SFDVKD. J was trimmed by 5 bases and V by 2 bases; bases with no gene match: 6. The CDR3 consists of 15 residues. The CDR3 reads CATSDSTGAETEAFF. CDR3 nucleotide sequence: TGTGCCACCAGTGATTCGACAGGGGCGGAGACTGAAGCTTTCTTT.

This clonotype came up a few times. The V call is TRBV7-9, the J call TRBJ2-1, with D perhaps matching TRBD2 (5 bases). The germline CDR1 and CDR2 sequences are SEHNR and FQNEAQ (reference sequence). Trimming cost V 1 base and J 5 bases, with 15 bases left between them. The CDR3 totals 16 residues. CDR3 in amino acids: CASSLGLTTRDNEQFF. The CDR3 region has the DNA TGTGCCAGCAGCTTAGGCTTAACAACTAGGGACAATGAGCAGTTCTTC.

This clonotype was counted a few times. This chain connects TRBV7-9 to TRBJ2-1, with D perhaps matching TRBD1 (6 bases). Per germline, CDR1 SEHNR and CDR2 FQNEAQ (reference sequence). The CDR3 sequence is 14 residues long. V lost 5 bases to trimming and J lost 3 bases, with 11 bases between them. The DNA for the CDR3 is TGTGCCAGCAGCCCACGGGACAACTACAATGAGCAGTTCTTC. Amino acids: CASSPRDNYNEQFF.

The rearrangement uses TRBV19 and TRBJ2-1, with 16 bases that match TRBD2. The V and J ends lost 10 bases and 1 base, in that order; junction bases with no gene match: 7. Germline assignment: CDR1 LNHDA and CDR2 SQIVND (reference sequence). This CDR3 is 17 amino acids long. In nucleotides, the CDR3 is TGTGCCACGAGCCCGGGACTAGCGGGAGGGTCCTACAATGAGCAGTTCTTC. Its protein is CATSPGLAGGSYNEQFF.

Here the CDR3 DNA reads TGCAGTGCTAGAGTCGGTACGAAAACTGAAGCTTTCTTT. The encoded protein is CSARVGTKTEAFF. The rearrangement links TRBV20-1 to TRBJ1-1; D remains ambiguous. The CDR3 runs 13 residues. The germline gives CDR1 DFQATT, CDR2 SNEGSKA (reference sequence). The V and J ends lost 1 base and 5 bases respectively, with 11 bases between them.

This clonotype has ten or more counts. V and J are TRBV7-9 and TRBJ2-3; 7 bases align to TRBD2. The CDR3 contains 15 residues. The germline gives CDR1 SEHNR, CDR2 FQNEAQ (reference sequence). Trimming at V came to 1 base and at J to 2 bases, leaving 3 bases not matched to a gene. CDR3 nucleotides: TGTGCCAGCAGCTTAGAGAGCGGGAACACAGATACGCAGTATTTT. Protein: CASSLESGNTDTQYF.

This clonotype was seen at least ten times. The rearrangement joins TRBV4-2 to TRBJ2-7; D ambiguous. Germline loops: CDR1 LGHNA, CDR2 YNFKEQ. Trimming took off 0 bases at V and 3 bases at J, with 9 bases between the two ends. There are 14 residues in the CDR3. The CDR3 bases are TGTGCCAGCAGCCAAGATAAGGTCAGCTACGAGCAGTACTTC. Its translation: CASSQDKVSYEQYF.

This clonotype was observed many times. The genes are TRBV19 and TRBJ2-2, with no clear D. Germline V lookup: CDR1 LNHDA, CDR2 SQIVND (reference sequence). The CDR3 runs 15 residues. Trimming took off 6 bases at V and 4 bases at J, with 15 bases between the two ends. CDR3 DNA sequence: TGTGCCAGTAGCGAGAGGAAACAGTCCACCGGGGAGCTGTTTTTT. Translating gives CASSERKQSTGELFF.

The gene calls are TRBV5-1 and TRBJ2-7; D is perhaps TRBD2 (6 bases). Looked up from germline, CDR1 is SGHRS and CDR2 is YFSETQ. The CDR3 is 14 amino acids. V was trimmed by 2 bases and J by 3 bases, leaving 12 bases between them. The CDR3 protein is CASSFGGAGYEQYF. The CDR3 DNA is TGCGCCAGCAGCTTTGGAGGGGCCGGCTACGAGCAGTACTTC.

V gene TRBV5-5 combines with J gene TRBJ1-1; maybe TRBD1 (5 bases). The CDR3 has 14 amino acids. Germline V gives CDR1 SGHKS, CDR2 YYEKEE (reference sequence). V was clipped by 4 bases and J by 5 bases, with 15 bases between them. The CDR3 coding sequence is TGTGCCAGCAGCCTCCGGGACCTAGGGACTGAAGCTTTCTTT. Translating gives CASSLRDLGTEAFF.

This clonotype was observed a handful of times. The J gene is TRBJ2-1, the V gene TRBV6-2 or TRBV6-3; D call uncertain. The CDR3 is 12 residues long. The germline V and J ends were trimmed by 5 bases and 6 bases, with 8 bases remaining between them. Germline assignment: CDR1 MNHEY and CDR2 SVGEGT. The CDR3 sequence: CASSLIGNEQFF. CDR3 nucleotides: TGTGCCAGCAGTCTTATAGGCAATGAGCAGTTCTTC.

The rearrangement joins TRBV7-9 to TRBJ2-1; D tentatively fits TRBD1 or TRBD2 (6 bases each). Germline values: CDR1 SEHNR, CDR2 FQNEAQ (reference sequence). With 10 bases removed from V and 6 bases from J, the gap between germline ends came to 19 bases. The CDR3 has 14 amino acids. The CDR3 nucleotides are TGTGCCACCGAGGGGGGCAACCCTCTCAATGAGCAGTTCTTC. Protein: CATEGGNPLNEQFF.

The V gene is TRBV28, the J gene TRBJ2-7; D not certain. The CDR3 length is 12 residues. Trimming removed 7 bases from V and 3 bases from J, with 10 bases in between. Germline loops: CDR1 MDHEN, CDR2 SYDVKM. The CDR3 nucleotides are TGTGCCAGCACTGGACCGCTCTACGAGCAGTACTTC. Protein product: CASTGPLYEQYF.

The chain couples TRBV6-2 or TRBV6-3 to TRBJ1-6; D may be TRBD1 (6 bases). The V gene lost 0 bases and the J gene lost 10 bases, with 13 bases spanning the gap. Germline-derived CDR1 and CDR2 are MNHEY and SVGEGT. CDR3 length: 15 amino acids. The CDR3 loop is CASSYSQGSASPLHF. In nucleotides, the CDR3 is TGTGCCAGCAGTTACTCGCAGGGGTCGGCCTCACCCCTCCACTTT.